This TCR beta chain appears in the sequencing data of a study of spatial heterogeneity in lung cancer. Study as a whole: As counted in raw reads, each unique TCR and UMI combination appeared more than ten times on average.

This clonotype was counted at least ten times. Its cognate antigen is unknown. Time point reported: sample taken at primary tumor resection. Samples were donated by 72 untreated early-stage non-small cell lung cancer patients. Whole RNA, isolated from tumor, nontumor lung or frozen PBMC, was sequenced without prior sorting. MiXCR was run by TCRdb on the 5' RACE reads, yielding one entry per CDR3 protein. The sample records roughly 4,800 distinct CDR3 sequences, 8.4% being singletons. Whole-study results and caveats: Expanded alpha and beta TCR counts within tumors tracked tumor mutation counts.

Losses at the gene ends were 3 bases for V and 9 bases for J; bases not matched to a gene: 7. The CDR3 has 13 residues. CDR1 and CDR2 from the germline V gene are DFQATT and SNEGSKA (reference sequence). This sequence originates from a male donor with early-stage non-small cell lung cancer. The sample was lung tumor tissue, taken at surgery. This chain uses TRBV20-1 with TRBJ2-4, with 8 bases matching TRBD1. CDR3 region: CSASTGGIGIQYF. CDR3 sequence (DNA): TGCAGTGCTAGTACAGGGGGGATTGGCATTCAGTACTTC.